What follows is one TCR beta chain and its context. Its antigen remains unidentified. Qualities for individual bases were not recorded, and no much larger clone is one base off. Ends trimmed: V by 7 bases, J by 5 bases; bases unmatched to a gene: 9. Sequences MDHEN (CDR1) and SYDVKM (CDR2) are obtained from the germline V gene. The CDR3 spans 15 residues, from the cysteine through the phenylalanine. Only the CDR3 part of the read is kept: 45 bases, read in frame from the first base. These data are taken from a study of blood T cell repertoires in COVID-19 (dated by TCRdb to 2018 to 2020). Looking at the study overall: The collaborator samples originated in the United States, Italy and Spain and spanned the acute and convalescent phases of COVID-19. HLA class I and class II types, where available, came from metadata supplied by the sample provider rather than from assay-based typing. Subjects who had been exposed to COVID-19, were actively infected with it, or had recovered from it provided the deeply sampled blood TCRbeta repertoires that made up the dataset. The samples were drawn from the first 160 participants of the ongoing ImmuneRACE study and from over a thousand subjects provided by 6 global collaborators. Nearly every sample came with metadata listing a de-identified subject ID, COVID-19 status, age in years and sex. The prospective study material was composed of cDNA or gDNA derived from T cells, B-cell-depleted T cells, or PBMCs. The repertoires were released in a freely available public database meant as a resource for research on the immune response to SARS-CoV-2.

A second Seattle source provided samples from volunteer blood donors who had recovered from COVID-19. Each collaborating institution followed its own protocols to collect whole blood in K2EDTA tubes. Collaborator samples were shipped for TCRbeta analysis as frozen whole blood, isolated PBMCs, or DNA extracted from either sample type. The immunoSEQ Assay, a bias-controlled multiplex PCR, was used to amplify TCRbeta CDR3 regions from genomic DNA. Regarding the original processing steps: Within the assay, amplification of reference gene primers was used to estimate how many nucleated cells each sample contained. To quantify the absolute abundance of each unique TCRbeta CDR3 rearrangement, sequence reads were collapsed and filtered. For each sample, productive Simpson clonality was calculated by taking the square root of Simpson's diversity index across productive rearrangements. Entries here come from immuneACCESS through TCRdb and include only in-frame sequences with V and J called. Some clones fail to appear in such tables; in the studies checked, an unresolved V gene covers under half of the shortfall, and the cause of the remainder is unknown. That table gives V, J and clone size, and the DNA gave D and trimming. This sample gives roughly 160,000 clones in total; more than 75% of them show up just once. The top ten clonotypes cover approximately 2% of the sample.

Here is what the overall study found, with its caveats: The quantity of clinical and demographic metadata differed by source and by participant and was supplied without curation.

The receptor's source is a man in his fifties or sixties who had recovered from COVID-19. The V gene is TRBV28 and the J gene is TRBJ1-1; 11 bases in the junction line up with TRBD1. Sequencing used peripheral blood. The nucleotides read TGTGCCAGCACCGCGGACAGGGGGCGCGTTACTGAAGCTTTCTTT. This codes for CASTADRGRVTEAFF.